This TCR beta chain derives from a study of early stage breast cancer tumors. At the level of the study: ER+/PR+/HER2- status applied to about 70% of the 16 invasive breast tumors. Study findings and constraints: Tumors had roughly 2.4-fold higher T cell density and higher clonality than adjacent normal breast tissue. Most shared enriched TCRB sequences were commonly generated ones.

The table came from immunoSEQ multiplex PCR; TCRdb's copy has only in-frame clones and leaves some out. The data show around 50,000 clones, with roughly 83% seen just once and about 1.4% held by the top ten. Notes on this clone: The target antigen is unknown.

The CDR3 sequence is 16 residues long. The J segment lost 6 bases and the V segment lost 0 bases, leaving 10 bases of the junction unmatched. Germline values: CDR1 LNHNV, CDR2 YYDKDF (reference sequence). Sample: blood. The source of this sequence is a person aged 50-59 years with breast cancer. The gene calls are TRBV15 and TRBJ2-7; 8 positions match TRBD1. CDR3 DNA: TGTGCCACCAGCAGAGAAGAGGGTCAGGGGGCCATCGAGCAGTACTTC. Translating gives CATSREEGQGAIEQYF.